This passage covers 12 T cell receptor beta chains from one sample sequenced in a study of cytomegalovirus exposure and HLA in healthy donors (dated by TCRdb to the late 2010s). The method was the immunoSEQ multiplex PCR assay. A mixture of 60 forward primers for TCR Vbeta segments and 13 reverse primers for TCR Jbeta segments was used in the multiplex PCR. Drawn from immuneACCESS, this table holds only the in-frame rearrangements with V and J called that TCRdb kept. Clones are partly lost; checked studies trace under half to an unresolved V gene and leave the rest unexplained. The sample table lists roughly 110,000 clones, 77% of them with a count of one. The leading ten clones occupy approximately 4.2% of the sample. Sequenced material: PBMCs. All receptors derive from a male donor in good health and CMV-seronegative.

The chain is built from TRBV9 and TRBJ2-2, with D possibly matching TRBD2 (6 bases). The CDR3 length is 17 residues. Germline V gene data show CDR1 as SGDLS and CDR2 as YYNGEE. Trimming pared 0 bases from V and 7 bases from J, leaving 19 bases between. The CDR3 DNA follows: TGTGCCAGCAGCGTAGTAGAGTGGGCGGGAAGAGGCGGGGAGCTGTTTTTT. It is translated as CASSVVEWAGRGGELFF.

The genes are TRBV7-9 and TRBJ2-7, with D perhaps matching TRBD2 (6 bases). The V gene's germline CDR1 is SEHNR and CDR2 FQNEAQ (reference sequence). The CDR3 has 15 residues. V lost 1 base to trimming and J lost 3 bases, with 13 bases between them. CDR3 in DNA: TGTGCCAGCAGCTTAGTTAGCGGTCCTAACTACGAGCAGTACTTC. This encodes CASSLVSGPNYEQYF.

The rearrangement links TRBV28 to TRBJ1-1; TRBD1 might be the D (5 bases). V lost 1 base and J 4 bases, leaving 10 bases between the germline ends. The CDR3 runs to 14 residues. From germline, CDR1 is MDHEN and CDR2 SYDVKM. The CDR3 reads CASSLSGKATEAFF. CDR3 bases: TGTGCCAGCAGTTTATCAGGGAAGGCCACTGAAGCTTTCTTT.

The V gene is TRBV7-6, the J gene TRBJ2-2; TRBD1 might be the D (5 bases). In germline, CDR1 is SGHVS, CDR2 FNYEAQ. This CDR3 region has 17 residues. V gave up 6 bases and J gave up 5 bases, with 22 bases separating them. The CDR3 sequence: CASSQRRTPNPTGELFF. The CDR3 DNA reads TGTGCCAGCAGTCAGCGTCGGACACCCAATCCTACCGGGGAGCTGTTTTTT.

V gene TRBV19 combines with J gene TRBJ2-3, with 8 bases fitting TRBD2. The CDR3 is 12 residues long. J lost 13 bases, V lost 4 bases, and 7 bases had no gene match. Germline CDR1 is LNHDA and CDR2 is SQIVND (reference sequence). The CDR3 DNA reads TGTGCCAGTAGTACCACTAGCGGCAGGGAGTATTTT. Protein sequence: CASSTTSGREYF.

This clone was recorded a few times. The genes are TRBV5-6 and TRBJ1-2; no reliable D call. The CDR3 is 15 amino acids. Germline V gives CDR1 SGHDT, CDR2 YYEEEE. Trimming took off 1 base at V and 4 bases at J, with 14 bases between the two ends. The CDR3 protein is CASSLTRQASYGYTF. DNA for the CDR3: TGTGCCAGCAGCTTGACTCGGCAGGCAAGCTATGGCTACACCTTC.

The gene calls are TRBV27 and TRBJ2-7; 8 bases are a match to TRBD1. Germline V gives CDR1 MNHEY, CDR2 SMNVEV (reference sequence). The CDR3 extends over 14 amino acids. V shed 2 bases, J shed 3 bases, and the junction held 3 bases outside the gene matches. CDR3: CASSLIGQGYEQYF. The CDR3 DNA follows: TGTGCCAGCAGTTTAATCGGACAGGGCTACGAGCAGTACTTC.

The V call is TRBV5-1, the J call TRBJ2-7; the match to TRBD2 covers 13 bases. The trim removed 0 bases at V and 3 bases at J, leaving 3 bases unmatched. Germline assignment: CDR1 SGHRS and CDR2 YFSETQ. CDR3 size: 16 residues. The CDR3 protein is CASSLGGLAGIYEQYF. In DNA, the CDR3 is TGCGCCAGCAGCTTGGGGGGACTAGCGGGAATCTACGAGCAGTACTTC.

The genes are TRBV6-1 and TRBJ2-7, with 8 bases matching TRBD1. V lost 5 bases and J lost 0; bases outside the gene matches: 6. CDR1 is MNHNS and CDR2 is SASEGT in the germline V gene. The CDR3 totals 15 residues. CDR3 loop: CASSKIGQGSYEQYF. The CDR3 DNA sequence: TGTGCCAGCAGTAAGATAGGACAGGGCTCCTACGAGCAGTACTTC.

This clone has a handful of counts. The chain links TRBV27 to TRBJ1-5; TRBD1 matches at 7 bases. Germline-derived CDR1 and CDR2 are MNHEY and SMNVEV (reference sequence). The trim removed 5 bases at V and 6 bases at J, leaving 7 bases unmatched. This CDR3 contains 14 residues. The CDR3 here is CASSNRQGGQPQHF. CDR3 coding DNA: TGTGCCAGCAGTAACCGACAGGGTGGTCAGCCCCAGCATTTT.

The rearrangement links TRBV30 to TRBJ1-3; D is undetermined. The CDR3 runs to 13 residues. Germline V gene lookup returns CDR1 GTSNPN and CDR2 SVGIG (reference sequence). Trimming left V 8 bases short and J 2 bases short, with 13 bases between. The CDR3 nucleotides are TGTGCCCGAACCGGCCAGGCTGGAAACACCATATATTTT. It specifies CARTGQAGNTIYF. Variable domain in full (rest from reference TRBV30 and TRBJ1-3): SQTIHQWPATLVQPVGSPLSLECTVEGTSNPNLYWYRQAAGRGLQLLFYSVGIGQISSEVPQNLSASRPQDRQFILSSKKLLLSDSGFYLCARTGQAGNTIYFGEGSWLTVV.

In DNA, the CDR3 is TGTGCCTGGAGTGTGACGCGGAGCACAGATACGCAGTATTTT. Protein sequence: CAWSVTRSTDTQYF. V usage is TRBV30 and J usage is TRBJ2-3; D unresolved. Germline V CDR1 and CDR2: GTSNPN, SVGIG (reference sequence). Trimming took 0 bases from V and 0 from J, leaving 7 bases between them. This CDR3 is built from 14 residues.